One and the same sample provided the 3 T cell receptor beta chains below, sequenced in a study of cytomegalovirus exposure and HLA in healthy donors. PCR employed 60 Vbeta and 13 Jbeta primers. Libraries were prepared by immunoSEQ multiplex PCR; TCRdb keeps only in-frame clonotypes and omits some of them. The top ten hold about 3.5% of the sample, which has roughly 140,000 clones, around 75% seen once. Sequencing was done on a sample of PBMCs. These receptors were collected from a human donor in good health.

This clone appeared a single time. The rearrangement links TRBV6-5 to TRBJ1-2; 9 bases match TRBD1. Germline trimming cut 6 bases from V and 3 bases from J; bases unmatched to any gene: 8. Per the germline V gene, CDR1 is MNHEY and CDR2 is SVGAGI. This CDR3 contains 15 residues. The CDR3 loop is CASRPRQGVDYGYTF. The CDR3 DNA sequence: TGTGCCAGCAGGCCTCGACAGGGGGTGGACTATGGCTACACCTTC.

On this clone: Other DNA sequences in this specimen translate into the identical CDR3. The CDR3 DNA sequence: TGTGCCACCAGCACCGGGAGCTCCTACAATGAGCAGTTCTTC. Translation: CATSTGSSYNEQFF. The chain combines TRBV15 with TRBJ2-1; D is possibly TRBD2 (6 bases). Trimming stripped 4 bases from V and 0 bases from J, with 7 bases between. There are 14 residues in the CDR3. Germline CDR1 reads LNHNV; CDR2 reads YYDKDF (reference sequence).

The chain joins TRBV28 to TRBJ2-7, with 9 bases fitting TRBD1. J was trimmed by 5 bases and V by 2 bases; bases with no gene match: 13. The V gene's germline CDR1 is MDHEN and CDR2 SYDVKM. The CDR3 totals 17 residues. CDR3 DNA: TGTGCCAGCAGTTTACGTACCGGGACAGGGAGAAGTCACGAGCAGTACTTC. It encodes CASSLRTGTGRSHEQYF.